The rows below give T cell receptor beta chains drawn from one sample of a study of cytomegalovirus exposure and HLA in healthy donors. Some clones are missing from TCRdb's copy, which holds only in-frame ones; the method was immunoSEQ multiplex PCR. The sample consists of over 95,000 clones, around 80% of them appearing once. Sequenced input: PBMCs. The receptors stem from a female donor in good health and CMV-seronegative. CDR3s include the opening cysteine and the closing phenylalanine or tryptophan. D genes are given only for firm matches. Clone size appears in some rows only: once, few, many, or a class for an expanded clone.

16,.,TRBJ1-3,TRBV10-2,.,CASSESTGVSGNTIYF,TGCGCCAGCAGTGAGTCCACAGGAGTCTCTGGAAACACCATATATTTT
14,TRBD1,TRBJ1-1,TRBV19,once,CASSIGTGGTEAFF,TGTGCCAGTAGTATTGGGACAGGGGGCACTGAAGCTTTCTTT
16,TRBD1,TRBJ1-1,TRBV2,.,CASSEDRGRMNTEAFF,TGTGCCAGCAGTGAGGACAGGGGGCGGATGAACACTGAAGCTTTCTTT
14,.,TRBJ1-4,TRBV19,.,CASSETATNEKLFF,TGTGCCAGTAGTGAAACAGCAACTAATGAAAAACTGTTTTTT
12,.,TRBJ2-2,TRBV7-3,.,CASSSRVGELFF,TGTGCCAGCAGCAGTCGAGTTGGGGAGCTGTTTTTT
16,.,TRBJ1-1,TRBV2,.,CASSPIVRGRGAEAFF,TGTGCCAGCAGCCCCATAGTGCGGGGGCGAGGGGCTGAAGCTTTCTTT
15,TRBD2,TRBJ2-4,TRBV6-5,.,CASSPLSGGKNIQYF,TGTGCCAGCAGTCCCCTTAGCGGGGGGAAAAACATTCAGTACTTC
14,.,TRBJ2-1,TRBV2,.,CASSTGLTGSEQFF,TGTGCCAGCAGTACGGGCCTGACGGGGAGTGAGCAGTTCTTC
14,TRBD1,TRBJ1-1,TRBV13,.,CASTTGQSFTEAFF,TGTGCCAGCACTACGGGACAGTCTTTCACTGAAGCTTTCTTT
14,.,TRBJ2-1,TRBV6-6,.,CASFSGERRNEQFF,TGTGCCAGCTTCTCAGGGGAGCGGAGGAATGAGCAGTTCTTC
14,.,TRBJ2-1,TRBV19,.,CASSIGEYNNEQFF,TGTGCCAGTAGTATAGGGGAGTATAACAATGAGCAGTTCTTC
13,TRBD2,TRBJ2-5,TRBV5-1,.,CASSREGVETQYF,TGCGCCAGCAGCCGGGAGGGGGTAGAGACCCAGTACTTC
14,.,TRBJ2-3,TRBV10-3,.,CAIKKTGPGDTQYF,TGTGCCATCAAAAAGACAGGTCCTGGGGATACGCAGTATTTT
16,.,TRBJ2-5,TRBV6-1,.,CASSEGFGGIGETQYF,TGTGCCAGCAGTGAAGGATTTGGAGGGATAGGAGAGACCCAGTACTTC
16,TRBD1,TRBJ2-3,TRBV5-4,.,CASSRRQGGRTDTQYF,TGTGCCAGCAGCCGGCGACAGGGCGGTCGGACAGATACGCAGTATTTT
13,.,TRBJ1-1,TRBV11-2,.,CASSLGSETEAFF,TGTGCCAGCAGCTTAGGGAGTGAAACTGAAGCTTTCTTT
15,TRBD1,TRBJ1-2,TRBV29-1,.,CSVTQQGRSNYGYTF,TGCAGCGTTACTCAACAGGGGAGGAGTAACTATGGCTACACCTTC
16,TRBD2,TRBJ2-3,TRBV7-9,.,CASSLSAGGYTDTQYF,TGTGCCAGCAGCTTATCGGCGGGGGGGTACACAGATACGCAGTATTTT
15,TRBD1,TRBJ2-1,TRBV19,.,CASSILGTGVNEQFF,TGTGCCAGTAGTATTCTCGGGACAGGGGTAAATGAGCAGTTCTTC
16,TRBD1,TRBJ1-5,TRBV5-4,.,CASSFRPGQQNQPQHF,TGTGCCAGCAGCTTCAGACCGGGACAGCAGAATCAGCCCCAGCATTTT
16,.,TRBJ2-5,TRBV7-2,.,CASSLEQAGSGETQYF,TGTGCCAGCAGCTTAGAACAAGCTGGAAGCGGGGAGACCCAGTACTTC
15,TRBD1,TRBJ2-7,TRBV5-4,.,CASSLVGGNSYEQYF,TGTGCCAGCAGCTTGGTAGGGGGCAACTCCTACGAGCAGTACTTC
15,TRBD2,TRBJ2-7,TRBV5-1,.,CASSISLGLPGEQYF,TGCGCCAGCAGCATCTCGCTGGGACTACCCGGCGAGCAGTACTTC
13,.,TRBJ1-3,TRBV5-5,.,CASSLAPQNTIYF,TGTGCCAGCAGCTTGGCCCCACAGAACACCATATATTTT
14,.,TRBJ1-1,TRBV5-1,.,CASSLVSGVTEAFF,TGCGCCAGCAGCTTGGTATCGGGTGTCACTGAAGCTTTCTTT
17,.,TRBJ2-5,TRBV14,.,CASSHKTRAPRRETQYF,TGTGCCAGCAGCCACAAAACGCGGGCACCTCGGCGGGAGACCCAGTACTTC
16,.,TRBJ2-5,TRBV25-1,.,CASSEFMGQGKETQYF,TGTGCCAGCAGTGAATTCATGGGGCAGGGGAAAGAGACCCAGTACTTC
18,.,TRBJ1-5,TRBV7-2,.,CASSFGTYRGTTGTAQHF,TGTGCCAGCAGCTTTGGGACATACAGAGGGACAACAGGAACGGCCCAGCATTTT
13,.,TRBJ1-3,TRBV2,.,CASSLDRGNTIYF,TGTGCCAGCAGTCTTGACAGAGGAAACACCATATATTTT
13,TRBD1,TRBJ2-2,TRBV7-6,.,CASSTDRGGELFF,TGTGCCAGCAGCACGGACAGGGGCGGGGAGCTGTTTTTT
16,TRBD1,TRBJ1-2,TRBV19,.,CASSPKTLDRVYGYTF,TGTGCCAGTAGTCCGAAAACCTTGGACAGGGTCTATGGCTACACCTTC
13,.,TRBJ2-3,TRBV29-1,.,CSVEGRVTDTQYF,TGCAGCGTTGAAGGGAGGGTAACAGATACGCAGTATTTT
15,TRBD1,TRBJ1-1,TRBV7-9,once,CASSLQGAGTGEAFF,TGTGCCAGCAGCTTACAGGGGGCGGGGACCGGGGAAGCTTTCTTT
14,.,TRBJ2-7,TRBV4-1,few,CASSQDPGSYEQYF,TGCGCCAGCAGCCAAGACCCAGGCTCCTACGAGCAGTACTTC
15,.,TRBJ1-1,TRBV4-3,few,CASSQDENRATEAFF,TGCGCCAGCAGCCAAGATGAAAACAGGGCGACTGAAGCTTTCTTT
17,TRBD1,TRBJ1-1,TRBV19,few,CASIRSTLRGVDTEAFF,TGTGCCAGTATAAGATCCACACTCAGGGGGGTCGACACTGAAGCTTTCTTT
15,TRBD2,TRBJ2-3,TRBV7-3,.,CASSSGTSGSDTQYF,TGTGCCAGCAGCTCTGGGACTAGCGGGTCAGATACGCAGTATTTT
13,TRBD1,TRBJ2-7,TRBV11-2,.,CASNPTGQGVQYF,TGTGCCAGCAACCCTACGGGACAGGGGGTGCAGTACTTC
14,TRBD2,TRBJ2-4,TRBV6-5,.,CASSWGGGGYIQYF,TGTGCCAGCAGTTGGGGCGGGGGTGGATACATTCAGTACTTC
11,.,TRBJ1-3,TRBV30,.,CARNTQNTIYF,TGTGCCCGTAACACCCAGAACACCATATATTTT
14,TRBD1,TRBJ1-1,TRBV19,.,CASTRDRGDTEAFF,TGTGCCTCAACACGGGACAGGGGGGACACTGAAGCTTTCTTT
17,TRBD2,TRBJ2-7,TRBV4-3,.,CASSAYSGGARAYEQYF,TGCGCCAGCAGCGCCTACAGCGGGGGCGCAAGAGCCTACGAGCAGTACTTC
16,TRBD2,TRBJ2-3,TRBV5-1,.,CASSSERGSVTDTQYF,TGCGCCAGCAGCTCTGAGCGGGGAAGCGTCACAGATACGCAGTATTTT
12,TRBD1,TRBJ2-1,TRBV18,.,CASSAGQGRQFF,TGTGCCAGCTCAGCGGGACAGGGGAGGCAGTTCTTC
17,.,TRBJ2-2,TRBV11-3,.,CASSLSLRGENTGELFF,TGTGCCAGCAGCTTATCACTCAGGGGGGAGAACACCGGGGAGCTGTTTTTT
24,.,TRBJ2-2,TRBV1,.,CTSSQVPPTVPLAGGGTNTGELFF,TGCACCAGCAGCCAAGTTCCCCCCACTGTACCACTAGCGGGGGGAGGAACGAACACCGGGGAGCTGTTTTTT
15,TRBD2,TRBJ2-2,TRBV9,once,CASSVGTSGTGELFF,TGTGCCAGCAGCGTAGGGACTAGCGGCACCGGGGAGCTGTTTTTT
14,.,TRBJ1-2,TRBV27,.,CASSFAGTNYGYTF,TGTGCCAGCAGTTTCGCAGGAACTAACTATGGCTACACCTTC
17,TRBD2,TRBJ2-1,TRBV11-2,.,CASSPRTSASSYNEQFF,TGTGCCAGCAGCCCTCGGACTAGCGCGAGCTCCTACAATGAGCAGTTCTTC
18,TRBD1,TRBJ1-4,TRBV5-4,.,CASSDSLSTGPTNEKLFF,TGTGCCAGCAGCGATTCATTATCGACAGGGCCAACTAATGAAAAACTGTTTTTT
19,TRBD2,TRBJ2-2,TRBV7-2,.,CASSLLLLTSGGVTGELFF,TGTGCCAGCAGCTTACTATTATTGACTAGCGGGGGGGTGACTGGGGAGCTGTTTTTT
14,TRBD1,TRBJ2-7,TRBV12-5,.,CASGLGQGPDEQYF,TGTGCTAGTGGCCTGGGACAGGGACCGGACGAGCAGTACTTC
14,TRBD2,TRBJ2-7,TRBV5-1,.,CASSLGTSGGEQYF,TGCGCCAGCAGCTTGGGGACTAGCGGGGGCGAGCAGTACTTC
18,TRBD2,TRBJ2-1,TRBV11-2,.,CASSWGLAGGPGYNEQFF,TGTGCCAGCAGCTGGGGACTAGCGGGGGGGCCGGGCTACAATGAGCAGTTCTTC
14,TRBD1,TRBJ1-4,TRBV7-8,few,CASSQETGVEKLFF,TGTGCCAGCAGCCAGGAGACAGGGGTAGAAAAACTGTTTTTT